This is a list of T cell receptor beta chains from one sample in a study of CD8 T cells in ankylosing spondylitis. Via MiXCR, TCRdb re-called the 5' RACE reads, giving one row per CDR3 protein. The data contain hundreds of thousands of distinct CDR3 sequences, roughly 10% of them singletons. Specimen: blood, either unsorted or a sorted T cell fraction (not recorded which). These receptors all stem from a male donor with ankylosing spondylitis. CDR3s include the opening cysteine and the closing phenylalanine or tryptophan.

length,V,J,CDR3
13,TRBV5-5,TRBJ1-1,CASSSSPGTEAFF
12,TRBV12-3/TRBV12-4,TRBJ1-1,CASSNHYTEAFF
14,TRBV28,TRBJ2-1,CASTTGLFYNEQFF
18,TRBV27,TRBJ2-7,CASSPLTFPGQGHYEQYF
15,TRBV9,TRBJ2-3,CASSVDREGADTQYF
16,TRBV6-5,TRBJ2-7,CASSYMQVGGESEQYF
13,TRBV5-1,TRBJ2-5,CASSLPPSETQYF
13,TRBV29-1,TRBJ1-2,CSVATGDLKGYTF
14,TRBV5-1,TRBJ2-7,CASSLVPDAGEQYF
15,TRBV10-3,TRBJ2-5,CAISPGTSGTGSQYF
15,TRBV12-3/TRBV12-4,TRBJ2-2,CASRTGTSNTGELFF
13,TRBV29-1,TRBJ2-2,CSVGTGNTGELFF
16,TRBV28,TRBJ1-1,CATLQNRGQENTEAFF
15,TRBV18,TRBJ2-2,CASSPPAGNTGELFF
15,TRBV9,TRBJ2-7,CASSDPGLPISEQYF
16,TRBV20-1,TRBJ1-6,CSARGGRFKPGSPLHF
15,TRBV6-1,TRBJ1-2,CASSEPGQGLYGYTF
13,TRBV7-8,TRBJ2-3,CASSLVAFATQYF
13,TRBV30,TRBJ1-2,CAWSGTGDYGYTF
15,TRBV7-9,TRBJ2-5,CASSLMGSGTETQYF